The 7 T cell receptor beta chains in this list originate from one sample, sequenced in a study of T cells of healthy individuals. Each CDR3 protein gets one entry after TCRdb re-called the 5' RACE reads with MiXCR. The sample lists more than 85,000 distinct CDR3 sequences, approximately 15% occurring once. These receptors all stem from a human donor in good health.

This clonotype was seen a handful of times. The gene calls are TRBV5-6 and TRBJ1-2, with D perhaps matching TRBD1 (6 bases). CDR3 length: 14 amino acids. Trimming took 4 bases from V and 4 from J, leaving 14 bases between them. The germline V gene has CDR1 SGHDT and CDR2 YYEEEE. This CDR3 is CASSLPTGSYGYTF. The CDR3 bases are TGTGCCAGCAGCCTCCCGACAGGAAGCTATGGCTACACCTTC.

This clonotype has at least ten counts. The chain recombines TRBV14 with TRBJ2-1, with 7 bases matching TRBD1. Germline CDR1 is SGHDN and CDR2 is FVKESK. The CDR3 totals 15 residues. V shed 0 bases, J shed 6 bases, and the junction held 5 bases outside the gene matches. The CDR3 region has the DNA TGTGCCAGCAGCCAAGATAGGGGGCTGAGCAATGAGCAGTTCTTC. It encodes CASSQDRGLSNEQFF.

This clonotype was observed a handful of times. The chain links TRBV2 to TRBJ2-5, with D possibly matching TRBD1 (5 bases). Trimming left V 9 bases short and J 3 bases short, with 17 bases between. The CDR3 is 14 amino acids. Germline V lookup: CDR1 SNHLY, CDR2 FYNNEI. CDR3 sequence: CARQGFTGEETQYF. Written as DNA, the CDR3 is TGTGCCAGGCAGGGATTTACAGGTGAAGAGACCCAGTACTTC.

V is TRBV5-1 and J is TRBJ1-2, with 7 bases matching TRBD1. Germline V gene data show CDR1 as SGHRS and CDR2 as YFSETQ. After removal of 2 bases from V and 6 bases from J, the junction contained 10 bases not matched to a gene. The CDR3 has 15 amino acids. CDR3 DNA: TGCGCCAGCAGCTTCGAAACAGGGGCATTAGATGGCTACACCTTC. Encoded protein: CASSFETGALDGYTF.

This chain connects TRBV2 to TRBJ2-5, with 9 positions matching TRBD1. This CDR3 contains 16 residues. Germline CDR1 and CDR2: SNHLY and FYNNEI. The ends lost 8 bases at V and 5 bases at J; junction bases unmatched: 15. This CDR3 reads CASQNRPGQGRETQYF. The DNA for the CDR3 is TGTGCCAGCCAGAATAGACCGGGACAGGGCCGGGAGACCCAGTACTTC.

The chain has TRBV4-3 and TRBJ2-7; the D call may be TRBD1 or TRBD2 (7 bases each). CDR1 is LGHNA, CDR2 YSLEER, per germline. V lost 4 bases to trimming and J lost 0 bases, with 16 bases between them. The CDR3 consists of 16 residues. For the CDR3, the DNA is TGCGCCAGCAGCCGAGGGAGGGGACAGCACTCCTACGAGCAGTACTTC. Translation: CASSRGRGQHSYEQYF.

As for this clonotype: A much more abundant neighbour one base away suggests this may be a read error. CDR3 residues: CATSRDREQPQYF. CDR3 nucleotide sequence: TGTGCCACCAGCAGAGATCGGGAGCAGCCCCAGTATTTT. The chain links TRBV15 to TRBJ1-5; possible D gene TRBD2, 6 bases. With the DNA end fitting TRBJ2-3 better, the J assignment may be wrong. This CDR3 has 13 amino acids. Germline CDR1 is LNHNV and CDR2 is YYDKDF (reference sequence).